This T cell receptor (beta chain) was sequenced in a study of blood T cell repertoires in COVID-19. Study background: Nucleic acid was either cDNA or gDNA, and it came from T cells, B-cell-depleted T cells, or PBMCs.

This clone was counted a few times. The repertoire was sequenced with immunoSEQ multiplex PCR; TCRdb's copy has only in-frame clones and lacks some. Here the sample spans some 83,000 clones, about 88% being singletons. The specimen sequenced was peripheral blood. This receptor was taken from a man of 80 years or more with active or convalescent COVID-19.

CDR3 coding DNA: TGTGCCAGCAGTGCCGCCAGGTCAGGAAACACCATATATTTT. Translation: CASSAARSGNTIYF. The chain carries TRBV2 and TRBJ1-3; D is ambiguous. V lost 4 bases and J lost 4, with 11 bases in between. The CDR3 is made up of 14 amino acids. Germline V lookup: CDR1 SNHLY, CDR2 FYNNEI.